This T cell receptor (beta chain) was identified during a study of T cell repertoires in cytomegalovirus infection. Study background: Recently identified HLA-C-restricted and well-studied HLA-B-restricted CMV epitopes were used. A matching HLA type, together with CMV infection, was signaled by public TCR beta signatures.

TCRdb re-derived calls from the reads in MiXCR, one entry per CDR3 protein. The sample carries a few hundred thousand distinct CDR3 sequences, 20% to 25% recorded once. There are a few counts of this clonotype. Its antigen is currently unknown. Overall study results and limits: HLA-C-restricted, CMV-specific TCR beta clonotypes were dominant ex vivo. Carriage of CMV together with the relevant HLA was identifiable through cumulative public TCR beta family frequency.

In germline, CDR1 is LNHDA, CDR2 SQIVND (reference sequence). The germline V and J ends were trimmed by 3 bases and 4 bases, with 10 bases remaining between them. The CDR3 is made up of 14 amino acids. The chain links TRBV19 to TRBJ2-1; D unresolved. The sample was cultured PBMCs, taken from culture after CMV antigen stimulation. The receptor comes from a human donor in good health (CMV status not recorded). Some clones in this sample may be carry-over from other donors' samples. DNA of the CDR3: TGTGCCAGTAGTATTTCTCCACCATACAATGAGCAGTTCTTC. Residues: CASSISPPYNEQFF.